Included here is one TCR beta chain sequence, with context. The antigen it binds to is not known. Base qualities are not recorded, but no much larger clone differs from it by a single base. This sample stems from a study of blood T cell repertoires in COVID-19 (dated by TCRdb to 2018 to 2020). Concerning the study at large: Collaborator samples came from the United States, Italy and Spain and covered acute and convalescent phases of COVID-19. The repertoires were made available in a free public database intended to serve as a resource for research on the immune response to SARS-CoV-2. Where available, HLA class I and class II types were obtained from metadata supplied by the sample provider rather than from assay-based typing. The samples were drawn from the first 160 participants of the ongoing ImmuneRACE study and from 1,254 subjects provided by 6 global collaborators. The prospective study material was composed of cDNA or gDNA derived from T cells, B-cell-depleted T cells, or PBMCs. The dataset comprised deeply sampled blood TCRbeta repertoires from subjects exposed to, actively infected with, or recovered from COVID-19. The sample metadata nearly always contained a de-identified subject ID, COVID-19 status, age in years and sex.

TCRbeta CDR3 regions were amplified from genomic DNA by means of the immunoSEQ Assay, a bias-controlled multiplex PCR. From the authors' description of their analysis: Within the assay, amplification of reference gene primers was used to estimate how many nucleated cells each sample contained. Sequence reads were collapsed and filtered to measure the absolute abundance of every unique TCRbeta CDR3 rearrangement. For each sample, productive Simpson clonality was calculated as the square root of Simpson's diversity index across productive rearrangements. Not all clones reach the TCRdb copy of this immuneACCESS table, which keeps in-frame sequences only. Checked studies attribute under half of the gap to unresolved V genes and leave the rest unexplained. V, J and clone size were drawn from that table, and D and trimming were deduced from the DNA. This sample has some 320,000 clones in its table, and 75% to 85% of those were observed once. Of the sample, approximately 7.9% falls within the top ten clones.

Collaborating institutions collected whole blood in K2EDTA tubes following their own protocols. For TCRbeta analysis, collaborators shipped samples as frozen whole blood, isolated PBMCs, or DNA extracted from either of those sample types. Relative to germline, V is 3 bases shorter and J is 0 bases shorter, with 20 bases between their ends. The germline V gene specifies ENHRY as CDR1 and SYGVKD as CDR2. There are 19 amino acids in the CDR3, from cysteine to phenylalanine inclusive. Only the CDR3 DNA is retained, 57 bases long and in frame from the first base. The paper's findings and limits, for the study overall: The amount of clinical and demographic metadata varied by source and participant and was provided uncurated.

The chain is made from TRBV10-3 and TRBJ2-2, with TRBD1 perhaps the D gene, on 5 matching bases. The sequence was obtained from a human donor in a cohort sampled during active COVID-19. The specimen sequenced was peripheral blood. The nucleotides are TGTGCCATCAGTGATAGGCAGGGATCTAGATTTTCGAACACCGGGGAGCTGTTTTTT. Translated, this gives CAISDRQGSRFSNTGELFF.